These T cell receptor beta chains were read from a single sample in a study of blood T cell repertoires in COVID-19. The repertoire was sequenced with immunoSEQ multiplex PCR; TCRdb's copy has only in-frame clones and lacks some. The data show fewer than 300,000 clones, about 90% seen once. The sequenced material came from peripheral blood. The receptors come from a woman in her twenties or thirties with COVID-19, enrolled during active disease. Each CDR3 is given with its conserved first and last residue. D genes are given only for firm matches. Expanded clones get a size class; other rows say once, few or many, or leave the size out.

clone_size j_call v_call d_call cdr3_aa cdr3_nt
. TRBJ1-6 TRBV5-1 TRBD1 CASSSTGSFDGSPLHF TGCGCCAGCAGCTCGACAGGGAGTTTTGATGGTTCACCCCTCCACTTT
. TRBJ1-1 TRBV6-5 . CASSHGGAEAFF TGTGCCAGCAGCCACGGGGGGGCTGAAGCTTTCTTT
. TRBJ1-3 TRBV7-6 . CASSSGDPFGGNTIYF TGTGCCAGCAGCTCAGGGGACCCATTCGGTGGAAACACCATATATTTT
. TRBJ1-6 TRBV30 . CAWSKGHSSSYNSPLHF TGTGCCTGGAGCAAGGGACATTCGAGCTCCTATAATTCACCCCTCCACTTT
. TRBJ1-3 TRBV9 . CASSIRPAGNGGPGNTIYF TGTGCCAGCAGCATCCGGCCTGCAGGGAACGGCGGCCCTGGAAACACCATATATTTT
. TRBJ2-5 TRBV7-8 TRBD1 CASSWGTGLLQTQYF TGTGCCAGCAGCTGGGGGACAGGGCTTTTGCAGACCCAGTACTTC
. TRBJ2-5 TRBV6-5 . CASSLGLKQETQYF TGTGCCAGCAGTTTGGGACTGAAACAAGAGACCCAGTACTTC
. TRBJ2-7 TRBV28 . CASRPEPGFNYEQYF TGTGCCAGCAGACCGGAACCAGGGTTTAACTACGAGCAGTACTTC
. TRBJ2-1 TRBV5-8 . CASSVLFIQNNEQFF TGTGCCAGCAGCGTCCTTTTCATTCAGAACAATGAGCAGTTCTTC
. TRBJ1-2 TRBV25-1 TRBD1 CASSRYRGPDYGYTF TGTGCCAGCAGTCGGTACAGGGGGCCGGACTATGGCTACACCTTC
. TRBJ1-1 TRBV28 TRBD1 CASSFQEGAGIEAFF TGTGCCAGCAGCTTCCAGGAGGGGGCGGGTATTGAAGCTTTCTTT
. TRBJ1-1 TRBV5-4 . CASSADRQEAFF TGTGCCAGCAGCGCCGACCGACAGGAAGCTTTCTTT
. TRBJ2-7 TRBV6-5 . CASSYFGQFGYEQYF TGTGCCAGCAGTTATTTTGGGCAGTTCGGCTACGAGCAGTACTTC
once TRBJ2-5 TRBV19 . CASSTPAGAETQYF TGTGCCAGTAGTACCCCAGCTGGGGCAGAGACCCAGTACTTC
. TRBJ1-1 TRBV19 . CASSIVAGWDTEAFF TGTGCCAGTAGTATAGTGGCAGGCTGGGACACTGAAGCTTTCTTT
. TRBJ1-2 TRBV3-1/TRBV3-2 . CASSQVWTANNYGYTF TGTGCCAGCAGCCAAGTCTGGACAGCGAATAACTATGGCTACACCTTC